Listed below are T cell receptor beta chains from one sample, sequenced in a study of Ad26.COV2.S vaccination and SARS-CoV-2 variants. TCRdb's table, derived via immunoSEQ multiplex PCR, lists solely in-frame clones and lacks some. This sample carries some 480,000 clones, roughly 85% of them seen once, and the ten largest clones take about 13%. This specimen consisted of peripheral blood, obtained in a trial of Ad26.COV2.S vaccine versus placebo. All receptors come from a person aged 18-65 years who received the Ad26.COV2.S COVID-19 vaccine or a placebo. The CDR3 runs from the conserved cysteine through the conserved F or W. The D gene is left open where the match is weak. Clone size is given for some rows only: seen once, a few or many times, or a class if the clone is expanded.

j_call	cdr3_length	v_call	clone_size	d_call	cdr3_nt	cdr3_aa
TRBJ2-5	15	TRBV2	NA	TRBD2	TGTGCCAGCAGTGAAACCAGCGGGAGGTGGGGGACCCAGTACTTC	CASSETSGRWGTQYF
TRBJ2-2	15	TRBV30	NA	TRBD2	TGTGCCTGGACCCAAGGGCGGGGGTACACCGGGGAGCTGTTTTTT	CAWTQGRGYTGELFF
TRBJ2-5	15	TRBV5-8	NA	NA	TGTGCCAGCACCTCCTCCGTCCGCCAACAAGAGACCCAGTACTTC	CASTSSVRQQETQYF
TRBJ1-6	16	TRBV6-2/TRBV6-3	NA	TRBD1	TGTGCCAGCAGTACGGAGGACAGGGGGGGTAATTCACCCCTCCACTTT	CASSTEDRGGNSPLHF
TRBJ1-3	15	TRBV2	once	NA	TGTGCCAGCAGCGGGGACGCCGCCTCTGGAAACACCATATATTTT	CASSGDAASGNTIYF
TRBJ2-2	19	TRBV7-6	once	TRBD2	TGTGCCAGCAGCCCAAGTGGGACTAGCGGGAGGGCCGGATCCGGGGAGCTGTTTTTT	CASSPSGTSGRAGSGELFF
TRBJ2-3	14	TRBV7-3	once	NA	TGTGCCAGCAGCGGAGGCCCCGCGGCAGATACGCAGTATTTT	CASSGGPAADTQYF
TRBJ2-5	15	TRBV30	NA	TRBD2	TGTGCCTGGAGTGTCGGACTAGCGGGAGAAGAGACCCAGTACTTC	CAWSVGLAGEETQYF
TRBJ2-5	14	TRBV11-3	NA	TRBD1	TGTGCCAGCAGCCCGGGACAGGGCCAAGAGACCCAGTACTTC	CASSPGQGQETQYF
TRBJ1-6	13	TRBV6-5	many	TRBD1	TGTGCCAGCAGACAGGGGATTAATTCACCCCTCCACTTT	CASRQGINSPLHF
TRBJ1-4	13	TRBV18	once	NA	TGTGCCAGCTCACGGACAACTAATGAAAAACTGTTTTTT	CASSRTTNEKLFF
TRBJ2-5	16	TRBV7-3	NA	TRBD2	TGTGCCAGCAGCGCAACTAGCGGGAGGGCCAGGGAGACCCAGTACTTC	CASSATSGRARETQYF
TRBJ2-1	15	TRBV9	NA	NA	TGTGCCAGCAGCCCCCGGACTCCCTCCTACAATGAGCAGTTCTTC	CASSPRTPSYNEQFF
TRBJ1-6	16	TRBV7-2	NA	NA	TGTGCCAGCAGCACCGGGACCCGGGCGGGCAATTCACCCCTCCACTTT	CASSTGTRAGNSPLHF
TRBJ1-2	15	TRBV5-1	NA	TRBD1	TGCGCCAGCAGCTTGGGAGACAGGGGACTCTATGGCTACACCTTC	CASSLGDRGLYGYTF
TRBJ1-1	13	TRBV30	NA	TRBD1	TGTGCCTGGAGTACGCGACAGGGGGGGCGAACTTTCTTT	CAWSTRQGGRTFF
TRBJ2-3	17	TRBV30	NA	TRBD1	TGTGCCTGGAGTGGTCGGGCAGGGGGTGTAGGCACAGATACGCAGTATTTT	CAWSGRAGGVGTDTQYF
TRBJ1-1	14	TRBV6-2/TRBV6-3	NA	TRBD1	TGTGCCAGCAGCCCCAGGGGGCCGAACACTGAAGCTTTCTTT	CASSPRGPNTEAFF
TRBJ2-5	14	TRBV5-8	NA	TRBD2	TGTGCCAGCAGCCTGGGAGCGGGAGGTGAGACCCAGTACTTC	CASSLGAGGETQYF
TRBJ2-6	16	TRBV6-5	NA	NA	TGTGCCAGCAGTTACTTTATGGGCTCTGGGGCCAACGTCCTGACTTTC	CASSYFMGSGANVLTF
TRBJ1-5	15	TRBV7-9	NA	TRBD1	TGTGCCAGCAGCTTAGCTGGGACAGGGAACCAGCCCCAGCATTTT	CASSLAGTGNQPQHF
TRBJ1-4	16	TRBV7-9	NA	NA	TGTGCCAGCAGCCCCCATAGGGGGGGAGTGAGTGAAAAACTGTTTTTT	CASSPHRGGVSEKLFF
TRBJ2-2	15	TRBV20-1	NA	NA	TGCAGTGGTAGTTCCCAGACCGCCTTCGCCGGGGAGCTGTTTTTT	CSGSSQTAFAGELFF
TRBJ2-7	16	TRBV12-1	few	NA	TGTGCCAGCAGCTCCGACTCGAGGACAGGGTCCTACGAGCAGTACTTC	CASSSDSRTGSYEQYF
TRBJ2-2	18	TRBV28	NA	TRBD1	TGTGCCAGCAGTCCATCTCCGGGACAGGGGTTTGGCACCGGGGAGCTGTTTTTT	CASSPSPGQGFGTGELFF
TRBJ2-1	13	TRBV19	NA	NA	TGTGCCAGTAGTATGGCGGCCAACAATGAGCAGTTCTTC	CASSMAANNEQFF
TRBJ2-1	17	TRBV28	NA	TRBD2	TGTGCCAGCAGCCAAAGGACTAGCGGGAGATCCTACAATGAGCAGTTCTTC	CASSQRTSGRSYNEQFF